The 25 T cell receptor beta chains given below trace back to one sample, sequenced in a study of blood T cell repertoires in COVID-19. Clones were sequenced by immunoSEQ multiplex PCR, and TCRdb holds only the in-frame ones, with some missing. The data contain 400,000 to 500,000 clones, roughly 88% of them singletons. Input material: peripheral blood. The receptors were sampled from a woman aged 25-40 years with active or convalescent COVID-19.

This rearrangement joins TRBV5-1 to TRBJ1-1; D might be TRBD1 (6 bases). In germline, CDR1 is SGHRS, CDR2 YFSETQ. Trimming left V 0 bases short and J 4 bases short, with 13 bases between. The CDR3 runs to 15 residues. DNA of the CDR3: TGCGCCAGCAGCTTGGTTTCGGGGGGCCCCACTGAAGCTTTCTTT. Translating it yields CASSLVSGGPTEAFF.

The chain is built from TRBV19 and TRBJ2-1, with 14 bases identical to TRBD2. The CDR3 totals 17 residues. Germline V gene sequence: CDR1 LNHDA, CDR2 SQIVND (reference sequence). The ends lost 4 bases at V and 5 bases at J; junction bases unmatched: 7. The DNA of the CDR3 is TGTGCCAGTAGTACAAGGACTAGCGGGAGGAGCCACAATGAGCAGTTCTTC. Protein product: CASSTRTSGRSHNEQFF.

V gene TRBV27 combines with J gene TRBJ2-7; 9 bases match TRBD1. V was clipped by 2 bases and J by 6 bases; unmatched bases: 8. This CDR3 contains 15 residues. Germline V gives CDR1 MNHEY, CDR2 SMNVEV (reference sequence). CDR3 region: CASSLMGQGKGEQYF. CDR3 nucleotides: TGTGCCAGCAGTTTAATGGGACAGGGAAAAGGCGAGCAGTACTTC.

This clone occurred once. The V call is TRBV11-3, the J call TRBJ2-5, with 7 bases matching TRBD1. The CDR3 has 14 amino acids. With 3 bases clipped from V and 0 bases from J, the junction kept 1 base outside the gene matches. Germline V gene sequence: CDR1 SGHNT, CDR2 YENEEA. CDR3 amino acids: CASSLDRYQETQYF. CDR3 nucleotides: TGTGCCAGCAGCTTGGACAGGTACCAAGAGACCCAGTACTTC.

The rearrangement links TRBV6-6 to TRBJ2-1; 9 bases fit TRBD2. The CDR3 has 13 amino acids. With 1 base clipped from V and 14 bases from J, the junction kept 6 bases outside the gene matches. Germline V gene sequence: CDR1 MNHNY, CDR2 SVGAGI (reference sequence). The CDR3 loop is CASSYFSGTSKFF. The DNA for the CDR3 is TGTGCCAGCAGTTACTTCTCCGGGACTAGCAAGTTCTTC.

This clone showed up just a few times. This chain joins TRBV19 and TRBJ1-1; D uncertain. CDR1 LNHDA and CDR2 SQIVND come from the germline V gene (reference sequence). The CDR3 contains 11 residues. The V end was cut by 8 bases, the J end by 0 bases, with 4 bases between. CDR3 residues: CASDMNTEAFF. CDR3 sequence (DNA): TGTGCCAGTGACATGAACACTGAAGCTTTCTTT.

The CDR3 sequence: CASRQGNEKLFF. The DNA of the CDR3 is TGCGCCAGCAGACAGGGGAATGAAAAACTGTTTTTT. The chain couples TRBV10-2 to TRBJ1-4, with 7 bases lining up with TRBD1. The CDR3 loop spans 12 amino acids. V shed 6 bases, J shed 5 bases, and the junction held 0 bases outside the gene matches. In germline, CDR1 is WSHSY, CDR2 SAAADI.

The chain uses TRBV19 and TRBJ1-2, with 7 bases fitting TRBD1. Trimming removed 7 bases from V and 3 bases from J; junction bases left unmatched: 11. The CDR3 has 15 residues. Germline V gene data show CDR1 as LNHDA and CDR2 as SQIVND (reference sequence). The CDR3 DNA reads TGTGCCAGTACCCCTACTTCAGGGGGTGACTATGGCTACACCTTC. It translates to CASTPTSGGDYGYTF.

The chain's CDR3 is CASSIETGVEAFF. CDR3 nucleotides: TGTGCCAGTAGTATAGAAACAGGAGTTGAAGCTTTCTTT. The chain links TRBV19 to TRBJ1-1, with a tentative D call TRBD1 (5 bases). V gave up 0 bases and J gave up 7 bases, with 9 bases separating them. CDR1 is LNHDA, CDR2 SQIVND, per germline (reference sequence). The CDR3 loop spans 13 amino acids.

The chain recombines TRBV6-5 with TRBJ1-3; D possibly corresponds to TRBD1 (6 bases). Germline V gene lookup returns CDR1 MNHEY and CDR2 SVGAGI. CDR3 length: 15 residues. Trimming stripped 7 bases from V and 3 bases from J, with 16 bases between. CDR3: CASNNTGTNGNTIYF. CDR3 sequence (DNA): TGTGCCAGCAACAATACCGGGACAAATGGAAACACCATATATTTT.

The rearrangement joins TRBV21-1 to TRBJ2-3; the table's D call, TRBD2, was not checked against the DNA. TRBV21-1 is given as a pseudogene. This CDR3 spans 16 amino acids. The CDR3 region is CASPNLGGRGTDTQYF. Here the CDR3 DNA reads TGTGCCAGCCCAAACCTGGGGGGGAGGGGAACAGATACGCAGTATTTT.

V gene TRBV2 combines with J gene TRBJ2-7; TRBD1 aligns across 7 bases. With V trimmed by 6 bases and J by 2 bases, 7 bases remained unmatched. Germline V lookup: CDR1 SNHLY, CDR2 FYNNEI. This CDR3 spans 14 amino acids. In DNA form, the CDR3 reads TGTGCCAGCAGAATCCGGGACAGAACCTACGAGCAGTACTTC. Encoded protein: CASRIRDRTYEQYF.

This clone was found a few times. The V gene is TRBV7-9, the J gene TRBJ1-2; possibly TRBD1 for D (5 bases). Trimming took off 11 bases at V and 3 bases at J, with 13 bases between the two ends. The CDR3 runs 12 residues. Per the germline V gene, CDR1 is SEHNR and CDR2 is FQNEAQ (reference sequence). This CDR3 is CALTPGDYGYTF. The CDR3 nucleotides read TGTGCCTTGACGCCGGGGGACTATGGCTACACCTTC.

The chain couples TRBV6-5 to TRBJ2-2, with TRBD1 identical over 11 bases. After removal of 7 bases from V and 1 base from J, the junction contained 2 bases not matched to a gene. The CDR3 totals 15 residues. Germline loops: CDR1 MNHEY, CDR2 SVGAGI. The CDR3 DNA reads TGTGCCAGCATGGACAGGGGGCAGAACACCGGGGAGCTGTTTTTT. Encoded protein: CASMDRGQNTGELFF.

V and J are TRBV10-3 and TRBJ1-1; 7 bases are shared with TRBD1. The length of the CDR3 is 16 residues. With 3 bases clipped from V and 4 bases from J, the junction kept 11 bases outside the gene matches. The germline V gene has CDR1 ENHRY and CDR2 SYGVKD. The CDR3 loop reads CAISEPDRNPPTEAFF. CDR3 in DNA: TGTGCCATCAGTGAACCGGACAGGAACCCACCCACTGAAGCTTTCTTT.

This rearrangement joins TRBV11-2 to TRBJ1-1; the D is unclear. From germline, CDR1 is SGHAT and CDR2 FQNNGV. The CDR3 spans 12 residues. Trimming removed 5 bases at V and 4 bases at J, with 8 bases between. This CDR3 is CASSPLSTEAFF. The CDR3 nucleotides are TGTGCCAGCAGCCCCCTCTCCACTGAAGCTTTCTTT.

The J gene is TRBJ1-5, the V gene TRBV5-8, with D perhaps matching TRBD1 (5 bases). Germline CDR1 SGHTS, CDR2 YDEGEE. This CDR3 spans 17 amino acids. The V and J ends lost 3 bases and 0 bases respectively, with 16 bases between them. The CDR3 is CASSSEDSEYSNQPQHF. In nucleotides, the CDR3 is TGTGCCAGCAGCTCAGAAGACAGCGAGTATAGCAATCAGCCCCAGCATTTT.

The chain couples TRBV2 to TRBJ2-1; the match to TRBD1 covers 10 bases. The CDR3 is 14 residues long. Germline trimming cut 4 bases from V and 3 bases from J; bases unmatched to any gene: 0. Looked up from germline, CDR1 is SNHLY and CDR2 is FYNNEI. CDR3 coding DNA: TGTGCCAGCAGTGGGACAGGGGGCTACAATGAGCAGTTCTTC. Protein sequence: CASSGTGGYNEQFF.

The chain recombines TRBV10-2 with TRBJ1-6, with D hard to call. The germline V gene encodes CDR1 WSHSY and CDR2 SAAADI. V was shortened by 4 bases and J by 7 bases, with 8 bases between the two germline ends. The CDR3 runs 13 residues. The chain's CDR3 is CASSGSGNSPLHF. The CDR3 coding sequence is TGCGCCAGCAGTGGTTCGGGGAATTCACCCCTCCACTTT.

The chain joins TRBV9 to TRBJ2-2; 9 positions match TRBD2. Germline values: CDR1 SGDLS, CDR2 YYNGEE. V dropped 4 bases and J dropped 6; count of bases not matched to a gene: 4. The CDR3 sequence is 14 residues long. In DNA, the CDR3 is TGTGCCAGCAGCTCGGGACTAGCCGCCGGGGAGCTGTTTTTT. It translates to CASSSGLAAGELFF.

This clone was seen only a few times. The CDR3 DNA reads as TGTGCCAGCTCACCAGGCGGGAACTCCTACGAGCAGTACTTC. This sequence encodes CASSPGGNSYEQYF. The chain uses TRBV18 and TRBJ2-7, with a tentative D call TRBD2 (6 bases). The CDR3 runs to 14 residues. The germline CDR1 and CDR2 sequences are KGHSH and LQKENI. Trimming shortened V by 2 bases and J by 0 bases, and 8 bases separated the two germline ends.

The chain uses TRBV19 and TRBJ2-3, with 11 bases matching TRBD2. This CDR3 region has 16 residues. Germline assignment: CDR1 LNHDA and CDR2 SQIVND (reference sequence). The trim removed 4 bases at V and 0 bases at J, leaving 3 bases unmatched. CDR3 amino acids: CASSTGLAASTDTQYF. In nucleotides, the CDR3 is TGTGCCAGTAGTACGGGACTAGCGGCTAGCACAGATACGCAGTATTTT.

The chain carries TRBV7-9 and TRBJ2-2; 10 bases align to TRBD2. The CDR3 contains 16 residues. Germline V CDR1 and CDR2: SEHNR, FQNEAQ (reference sequence). Losses at the gene ends were 2 bases for V and 3 bases for J; bases not matched to a gene: 3. The CDR3 DNA sequence: TGTGCCAGCAGCTTAATAGCGGGGGGACACACCGGGGAGCTGTTTTTT. Encoded protein: CASSLIAGGHTGELFF.

The rearrangement links TRBV18 to TRBJ2-7; 7 nucleotides align to TRBD1. V trimming: 3 bases; J trimming: 6 bases; junction bases outside the gene matches: 8. CDR1 and CDR2 from the germline V gene are KGHSH and LQKENI. There are 14 residues in the CDR3. The DNA of the CDR3 is TGTGCCAGCTCACCCTTGGGACAGACGATCGAGCAGTACTTC. This gives the protein CASSPLGQTIEQYF. Using reference TRBV18 and TRBJ2-7 for the parts outside the CDR3, the full variable domain is NAGVMQNPRHLVRRRGQEARLRCSPMKGHSHVYWYRQLPEEGLKFMVYLQKENIIDESGMPKERFSAEFPKEGPSILRIQQVVRGDSAAYFCASSPLGQTIEQYFGPGTRLTVT.

The chain has TRBV7-9 and TRBJ1-1; tentatively, D is TRBD1 (5 bases). This CDR3 is 13 amino acids long. Germline CDR1 reads SEHNR; CDR2 reads FQNEAQ (reference sequence). Trimming cost V 1 base and J 7 bases, with 10 bases left between them. The CDR3 here is CASSLVRGDEAFF. The CDR3 nucleotides are TGTGCCAGCAGCTTAGTAAGGGGTGATGAAGCTTTCTTT.